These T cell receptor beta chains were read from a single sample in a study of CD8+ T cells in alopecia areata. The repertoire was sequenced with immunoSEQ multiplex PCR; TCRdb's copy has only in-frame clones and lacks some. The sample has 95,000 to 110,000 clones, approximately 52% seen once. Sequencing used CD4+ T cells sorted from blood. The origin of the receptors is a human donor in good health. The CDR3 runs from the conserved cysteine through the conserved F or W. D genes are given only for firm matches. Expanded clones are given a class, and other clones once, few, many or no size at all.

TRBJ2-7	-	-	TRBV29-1	CSVDPGNTYEQYF	TGCAGCGTTGACCCAGGGAACACCTACGAGCAGTACTTC
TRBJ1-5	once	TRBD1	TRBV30	CAWRGGTGGNQPQHF	TGTGCCTGGAGGGGCGGGACAGGGGGTAATCAGCCCCAGCATTTT
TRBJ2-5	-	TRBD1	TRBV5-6	CASSLAVGTGTFWTQYF	TGTGCCAGCAGCTTGGCCGTGGGGACAGGGACATTTTGGACCCAGTACTTC
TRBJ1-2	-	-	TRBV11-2	CASSFNKQGDNYGYTF	TGTGCCAGCAGCTTCAACAAACAGGGAGATAACTATGGCTACACCTTC
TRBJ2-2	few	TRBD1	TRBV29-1	CSATGVRTGELFF	TGCAGCGCGACAGGGGTGAGGACCGGGGAGCTGTTTTTT
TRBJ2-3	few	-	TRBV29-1	CSVRGTDTQYF	TGCAGCGTTCGAGGCACAGATACGCAGTATTTT
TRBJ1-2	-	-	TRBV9	CASSPGNYGYTF	TGTGCCAGCAGCCCAGGGAACTATGGCTACACCTTC
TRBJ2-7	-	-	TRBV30	CAWSVEYEQYF	TGTGCCTGGAGTGTCGAGTACGAGCAGTACTTC
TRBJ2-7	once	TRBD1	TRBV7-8	CASSVDRDYEQYF	TGTGCCAGCAGCGTGGACAGGGACTACGAGCAGTACTTC
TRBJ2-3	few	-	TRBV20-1	CRAGVTDTQYF	TGCAGAGCGGGTGTCACAGATACGCAGTATTTT
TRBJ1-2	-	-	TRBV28	CASSFLRGLVYGYTF	TGTGCCAGCAGTTTTCTCAGGGGCCTAGTCTATGGCTACACCTTC
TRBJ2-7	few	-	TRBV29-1	CSVEDGQERYEQYF	TGCAGCGTTGAAGATGGGCAAGAGCGCTACGAGCAGTACTTC
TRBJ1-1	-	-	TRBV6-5	CASSYPRDGNTEAFF	TGTGCCAGCAGTTACCCTCGGGACGGGAACACTGAAGCTTTCTTT
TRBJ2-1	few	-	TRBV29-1	CSGGTIYNEQFF	TGCAGCGGAGGGACCATCTACAATGAGCAGTTCTTC
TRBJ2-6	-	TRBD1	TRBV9	CASSPDRVGANVLTF	TGTGCCAGCAGCCCGGACAGGGTTGGGGCCAACGTCCTGACTTTC
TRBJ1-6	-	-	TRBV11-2	CASSLDRYSPLHF	TGTGCCAGCAGCTTAGATCGTTATTCACCCCTCCACTTT
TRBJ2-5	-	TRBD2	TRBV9	CASSVGVAGVETQYF	TGTGCCAGCAGCGTAGGGGTAGCGGGGGTAGAGACCCAGTACTTC
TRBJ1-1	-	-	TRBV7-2	CASSLNRDTEAFF	TGTGCCAGCAGCTTAAACAGGGACACTGAAGCTTTCTTT
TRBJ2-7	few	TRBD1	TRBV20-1	CSAQTGDEQYF	TGCAGTGCCCAGACAGGGGACGAGCAGTACTTC
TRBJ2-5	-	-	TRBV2	CASSEALRSGAQYF	TGTGCCAGCAGTGAAGCGCTTCGGTCAGGGGCCCAGTACTTC
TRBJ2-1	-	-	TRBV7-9	CASSAYRAYEQFF	TGTGCCAGCAGCGCCTACAGGGCGTATGAGCAGTTCTTC
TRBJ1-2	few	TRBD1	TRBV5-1	CASSLTPTGGYGYTF	TGCGCCAGCAGCTTGACTCCTACAGGGGGCTATGGCTACACCTTC
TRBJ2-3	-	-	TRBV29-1	CSVVIQVTTDTQYF	TGCAGCGTTGTGATACAGGTTACAACAGATACGCAGTATTTT
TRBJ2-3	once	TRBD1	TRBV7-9	CASSLTGVATGGNRAQYF	TGTGCCAGCAGCTTAACGGGAGTAGCGACAGGGGGTAACCGGGCGCAGTATTTT
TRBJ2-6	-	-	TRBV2	CASSGEQTGANVLTF	TGTGCCAGCAGCGGTGAACAGACTGGGGCCAACGTCCTGACTTTC
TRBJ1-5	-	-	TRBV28	CASSPITTQPQHF	TGTGCCAGCAGCCCGATTACCACTCAGCCCCAGCATTTT
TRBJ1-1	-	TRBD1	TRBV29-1	CSVHPTGGHTEAFF	TGCAGCGTCCACCCGACAGGGGGCCACACTGAAGCTTTCTTT
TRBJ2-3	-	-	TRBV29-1	CSAGGRSTDTQYF	TGCAGCGCCGGAGGCCGATCCACAGATACGCAGTATTTT
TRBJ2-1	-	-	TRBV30	CAWSVDWSSYNEQFF	TGTGCCTGGAGTGTCGACTGGAGCTCCTACAATGAGCAGTTCTTC
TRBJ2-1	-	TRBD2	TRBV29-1	CSAAGLAGYNEQFF	TGCAGCGCAGCGGGACTAGCGGGGTACAATGAGCAGTTCTTC
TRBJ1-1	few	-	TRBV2	CASSIRGTEAFF	TGTGCCAGCAGCATAAGGGGCACTGAAGCTTTCTTT
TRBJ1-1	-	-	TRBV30	CAWIGAGGTFF	TGTGCCTGGATCGGCGCTGGAGGGACTTTCTTT
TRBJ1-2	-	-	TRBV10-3	CAIIGGSLNYGYTF	TGTGCCATCATAGGTGGCAGTCTCAACTATGGCTACACCTTC
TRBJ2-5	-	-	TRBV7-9	CASRSRPQETQYF	TGTGCCAGCAGATCAAGACCGCAAGAGACCCAGTACTTC
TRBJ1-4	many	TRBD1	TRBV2	CASSRQGLKEKLFF	TGTGCCAGCAGCCGACAGGGATTGAAAGAAAAACTGTTTTTT
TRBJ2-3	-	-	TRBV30	CAWSSLRVADTQYF	TGTGCCTGGAGCTCTCTACGGGTTGCGGATACGCAGTATTTT
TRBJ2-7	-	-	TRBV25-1	CASSDRVSHEQYF	TGTGCCAGCAGTGACCGGGTTTCCCACGAGCAGTACTTC
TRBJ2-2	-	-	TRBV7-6	CASSLDGYMVAGSTGELFF	TGTGCCAGCAGCTTAGATGGCTACATGGTCGCCGGGAGCACCGGGGAGCTGTTTTTT
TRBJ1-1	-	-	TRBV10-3	CAISESYRGEAFF	TGTGCCATCAGCGAGTCATATCGGGGGGAAGCTTTCTTT
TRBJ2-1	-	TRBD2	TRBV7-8	CASTRRDSGGLSYNEQFF	TGTGCCAGCACCAGACGGGATAGCGGGGGCCTATCCTACAATGAGCAGTTCTTC
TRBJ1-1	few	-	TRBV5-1	CASSQYGHTEAFF	TGCGCCAGCAGCCAGTACGGGCACACTGAAGCTTTCTTT
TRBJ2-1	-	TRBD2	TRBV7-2	CASSPRTSGGNEQFF	TGTGCCAGCAGCCCGAGAACTAGCGGGGGCAATGAGCAGTTCTTC
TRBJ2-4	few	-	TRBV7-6	CASSFQPGTPYIQYF	TGTGCCAGCAGCTTCCAACCCGGGACCCCGTACATTCAGTACTTC
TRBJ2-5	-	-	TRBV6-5	CASSYSGIQETQYF	TGTGCCAGCAGTTACTCTGGCATACAAGAGACCCAGTACTTC
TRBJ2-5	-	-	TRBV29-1	CSVLQGWGETQYF	TGCAGCGTTCTACAGGGATGGGGAGAGACCCAGTACTTC